The sequence of this T cell receptor beta chain was determined in a study of technical replicates of blood from a handful of donors. Here immunoSEQ multiplex PCR was the method, and the copy in TCRdb shows in-frame clones only, minus some. The data show about 100,000 clones, with 96% seen just once and roughly 0.21% held by the top ten. The CDR3 totals 12 residues. CDR1 and CDR2 from the germline V gene are KGHSH and LQKENI. The V and J ends lost 8 bases and 7 bases, in that order; junction bases with no gene match: 2. The source material was T cells isolated from PBMCs. This sequence originates from a human donor in good health. The rearrangement links TRBV18 to TRBJ1-5, with 10 bases matching TRBD1. For the CDR3, the DNA is TGTGCCAGCGGGGACAGGGGCCAGCCCCAGCATTTT. It translates to CASGDRGQPQHF. Full variable domain (remainder filled in from reference TRBV18 and TRBJ1-5): NAGVMQNPRHLVRRRGQEARLRCSPMKGHSHVYWYRQLPEEGLKFMVYLQKENIIDESGMPKERFSAEFPKEGPSILRIQQVVRGDSAAYFCASGDRGQPQHFGDGTRLSIL.